This T cell receptor beta chain was sequenced for a study of cytomegalovirus exposure and HLA in healthy donors (dated by TCRdb to about 2017). About the investigation overall: The 550 to 750 repertoires of the first cohort and the approximately 130 validation repertoires were produced on the same platform, according to a later analysis. The study aimed to test whether cataloging public T cell receptors could reveal signatures of past pathogen exposure. A separate validation cohort of approximately 120 different subjects was used in addition to the roughly 700-subject first cohort. The study combined high-throughput TCR immunosequencing, statistical association of individual TCRs with disease status, and machine learning to predict cytomegalovirus infection status.

For this clone: Its binding antigen is unknown. The input lacks base qualities; no much larger clone sits a single base away.

The investigation overall reported the following: The classifier was reported to diagnose cytomegalovirus status with high specificity and sensitivity in both the original cohort and the validation cohort. Across donors, most TCR sequences were observed very rarely, whereas some public TCRs were present in many individuals. According to the authors, the approach could potentially be generalized to other disease states and immunological phenotypes. In vitro tests confirmed that a few of the cytomegalovirus-associated TCR beta chains recognize cytomegalovirus antigens. In a later analysis, TCRs clustered in the first cohort were found to also tend to co-occur in the approximately 120 validation repertoires, with 94% of cluster scores above 0. A total of some 180 TCR beta chains were listed by the study as associated with cytomegalovirus. A later analysis had no HLA typing for the validation cohort, so co-occurrence there was scored across all 120 repertoires.

Library preparation employed the immunoSEQ multiplex PCR assay. The authors' analysis ran thus. A statistical classification framework was built to diagnose cytomegalovirus status from the catalog of TCR beta chain sequences. Entries here come from immuneACCESS through TCRdb and include only in-frame sequences with V and J called. Some clones fail to appear in such tables; in the studies checked, an unresolved V gene covers under half of the shortfall, and the cause of the remainder is unknown. That table is the source of V, J and clone size, and D and trimming were worked out from the DNA. This sample comprises about 250,000 clones, roughly 87% of them detected only once. The top ten constitute 12% of the sample. Separate from the roughly 660-subject first cohort, the validation cohort of some 130 subjects was the group to which the donors belonged. CDR3 length: 14 amino acids, cysteine to phenylalanine. Only the CDR3 DNA is retained, 42 bases long and in frame from the first base. According to the germline V gene, CDR1 reads SNHLY and CDR2 reads FYNNEI. V sheds 4 bases and J sheds 0 bases, leaving 9 bases between their ends.

The chain is assembled from TRBV2 and TRBJ1-1; the D gene assignment is ambiguous. Source material: PBMCs. The source is a man aged 18-30 years in good health and CMV-seropositive. The CDR3: CASSGLGMNTEAFF. The bases are TGTGCCAGCAGTGGTTTAGGAATGAACACTGAAGCTTTCTTT. Reference TRBV2 and TRBJ1-1 proteins supply the regions before and after the CDR3; the full variable domain is: EPEVTQTPSHQVTQMGQEVILRCVPISNHLYFYWYRQILGQKVEFLVSFYNNEISEKSEIFDDQFSVERPDGSNFTLKIRSTKLEDSAMYFCASSGLGMNTEAFFGQGTRLTVV.